This T cell receptor (beta chain) was found in a study of blood T cell repertoires in COVID-19. Study details: Nucleic acid was either cDNA or gDNA, and it came from T cells, B-cell-depleted T cells, or PBMCs.

Here immunoSEQ multiplex PCR was the method, and the copy in TCRdb shows in-frame clones only, minus some. The sample consists of about 15,000 clones, approximately 85% of them appearing once. The trim removed 6 bases at V and 3 bases at J, leaving 14 bases unmatched. This CDR3 region has 16 residues. The germline V gene encodes CDR1 KGHSH and CDR2 LQKENI. This clonotype originated in a man aged 65 to 79 in a cohort sampled during active COVID-19. Source material: peripheral blood. The chain employs TRBV18 and TRBJ2-7, with TRBD2 matching over 7 bases. DNA for the CDR3: TGTGCCAGCTCTCATAATGGTAGCGGGTGGCGCTACGAGCAGTACTTC. Encoded protein: CASSHNGSGWRYEQYF.